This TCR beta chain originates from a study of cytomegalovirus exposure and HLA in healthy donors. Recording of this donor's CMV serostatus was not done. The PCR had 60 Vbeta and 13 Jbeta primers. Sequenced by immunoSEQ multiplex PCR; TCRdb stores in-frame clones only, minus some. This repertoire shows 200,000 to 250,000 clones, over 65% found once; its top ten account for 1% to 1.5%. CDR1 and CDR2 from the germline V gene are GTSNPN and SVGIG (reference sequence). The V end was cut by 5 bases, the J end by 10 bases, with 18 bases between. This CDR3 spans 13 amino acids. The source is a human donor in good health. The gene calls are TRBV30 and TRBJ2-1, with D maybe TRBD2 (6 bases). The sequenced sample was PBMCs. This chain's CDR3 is CAWHPGLAAEQFF. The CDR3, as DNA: TGTGCCTGGCACCCGGGACTCGCCGCCGAGCAGTTCTTC.